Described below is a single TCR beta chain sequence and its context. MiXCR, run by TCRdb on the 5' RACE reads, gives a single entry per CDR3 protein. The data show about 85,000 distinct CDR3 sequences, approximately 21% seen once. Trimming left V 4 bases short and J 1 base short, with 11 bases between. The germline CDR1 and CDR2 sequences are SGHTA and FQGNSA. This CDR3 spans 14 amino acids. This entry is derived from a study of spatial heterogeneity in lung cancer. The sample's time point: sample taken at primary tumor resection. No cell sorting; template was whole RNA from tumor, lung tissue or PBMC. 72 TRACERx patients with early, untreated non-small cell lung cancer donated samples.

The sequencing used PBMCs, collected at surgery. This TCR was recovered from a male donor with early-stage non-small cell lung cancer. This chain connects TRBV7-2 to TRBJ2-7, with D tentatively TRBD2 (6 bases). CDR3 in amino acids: CASSSARGSYEQYF. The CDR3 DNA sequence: TGTGCCAGCAGCTCCGCTCGGGGGTCCTACGAGCAGTACTTC.